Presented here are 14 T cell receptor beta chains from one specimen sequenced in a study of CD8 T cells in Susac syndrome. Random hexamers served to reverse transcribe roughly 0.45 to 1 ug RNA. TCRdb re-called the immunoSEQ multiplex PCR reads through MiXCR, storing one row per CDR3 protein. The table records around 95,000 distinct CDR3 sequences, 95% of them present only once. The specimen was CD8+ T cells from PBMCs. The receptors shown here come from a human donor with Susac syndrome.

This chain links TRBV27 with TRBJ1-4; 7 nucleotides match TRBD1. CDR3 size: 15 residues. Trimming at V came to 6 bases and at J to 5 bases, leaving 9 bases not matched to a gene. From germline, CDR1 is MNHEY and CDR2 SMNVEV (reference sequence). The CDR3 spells CASRDTGVRNEKLFF. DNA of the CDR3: TGTGCCAGCAGGGACACAGGGGTTAGAAATGAAAAACTGTTTTTT.

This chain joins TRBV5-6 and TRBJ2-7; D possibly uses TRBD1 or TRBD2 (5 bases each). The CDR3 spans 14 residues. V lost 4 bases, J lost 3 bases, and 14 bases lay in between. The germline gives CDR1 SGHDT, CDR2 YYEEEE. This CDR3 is CASSAGTVNYEQYF. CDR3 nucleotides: TGTGCCAGCAGCGCCGGGACGGTCAACTACGAGCAGTACTTC.

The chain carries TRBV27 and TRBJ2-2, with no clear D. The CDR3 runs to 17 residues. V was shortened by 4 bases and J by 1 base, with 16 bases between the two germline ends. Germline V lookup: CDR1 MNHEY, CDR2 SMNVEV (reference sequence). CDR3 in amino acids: CASSSPQGPLNTGELFF. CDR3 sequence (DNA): TGTGCCAGCAGTTCCCCCCAAGGTCCATTGAACACCGGGGAGCTGTTTTTT.

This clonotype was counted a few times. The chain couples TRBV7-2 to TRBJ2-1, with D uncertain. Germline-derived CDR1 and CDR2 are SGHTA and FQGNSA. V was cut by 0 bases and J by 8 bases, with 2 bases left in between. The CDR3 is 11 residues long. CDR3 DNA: TGTGCCAGCAGCTTAGCAGATGAGCAGTTCTTC. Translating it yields CASSLADEQFF. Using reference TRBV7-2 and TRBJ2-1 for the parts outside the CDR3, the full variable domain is GAGVSQSPSNKVTEKGKDVELRCDPISGHTALYWYRQSLGQGLEFLIYFQGNSAPDKSGLPSDRFSAERTGGSVSTLTIQRTQQEDSAVYLCASSLADEQFFGPGTRLTVL.

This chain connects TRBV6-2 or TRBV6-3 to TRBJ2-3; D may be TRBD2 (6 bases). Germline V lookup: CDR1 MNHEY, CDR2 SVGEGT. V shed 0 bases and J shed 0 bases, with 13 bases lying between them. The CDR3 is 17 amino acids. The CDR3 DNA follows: TGTGCCAGCAGTTACTCGATGCCGGGGACTAGCACAGATACGCAGTATTTT. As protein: CASSYSMPGTSTDTQYF.

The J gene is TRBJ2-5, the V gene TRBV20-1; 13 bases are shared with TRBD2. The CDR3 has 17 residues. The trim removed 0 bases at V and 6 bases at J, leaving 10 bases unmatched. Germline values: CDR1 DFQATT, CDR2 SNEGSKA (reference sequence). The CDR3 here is CSARDRSTSGRRKTQYF. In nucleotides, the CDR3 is TGCAGTGCTAGAGATCGTTCGACTAGCGGGAGGAGAAAGACCCAGTACTTC.

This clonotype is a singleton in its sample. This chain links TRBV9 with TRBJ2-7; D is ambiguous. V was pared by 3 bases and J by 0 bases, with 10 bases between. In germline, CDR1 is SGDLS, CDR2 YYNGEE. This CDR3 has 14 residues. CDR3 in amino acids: CASSGSDGSYEQYF. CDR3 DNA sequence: TGTGCCAGCAGCGGATCGGACGGCTCCTACGAGCAGTACTTC.

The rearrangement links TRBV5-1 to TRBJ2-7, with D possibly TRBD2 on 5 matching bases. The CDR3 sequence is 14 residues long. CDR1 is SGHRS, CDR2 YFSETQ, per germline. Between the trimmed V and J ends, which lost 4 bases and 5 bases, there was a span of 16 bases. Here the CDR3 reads CASSVGVSPNEQYF. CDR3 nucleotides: TGCGCCAGCAGCGTGGGAGTTTCTCCTAACGAGCAGTACTTC.

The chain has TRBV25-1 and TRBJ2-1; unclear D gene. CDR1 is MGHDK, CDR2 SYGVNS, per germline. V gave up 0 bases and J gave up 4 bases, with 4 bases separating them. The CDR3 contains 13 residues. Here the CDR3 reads CASSEYVYNEQFF. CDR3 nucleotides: TGTGCCAGCAGTGAATACGTGTACAATGAGCAGTTCTTC.

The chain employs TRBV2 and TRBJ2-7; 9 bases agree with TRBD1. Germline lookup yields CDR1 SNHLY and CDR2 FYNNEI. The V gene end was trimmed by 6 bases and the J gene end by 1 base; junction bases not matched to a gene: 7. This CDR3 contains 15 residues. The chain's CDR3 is CASSEPGTGSYEQYF. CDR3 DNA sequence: TGTGCCAGCAGCGAGCCAGGGACAGGGTCCTACGAGCAGTACTTC.

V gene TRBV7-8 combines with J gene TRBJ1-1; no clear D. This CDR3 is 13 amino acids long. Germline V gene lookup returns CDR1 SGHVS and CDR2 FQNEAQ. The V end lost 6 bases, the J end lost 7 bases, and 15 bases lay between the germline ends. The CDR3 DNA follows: TGTGCCAGCAGGGGCCCGGGAGAGGATGAAGCTTTCTTT. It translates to CASRGPGEDEAFF.

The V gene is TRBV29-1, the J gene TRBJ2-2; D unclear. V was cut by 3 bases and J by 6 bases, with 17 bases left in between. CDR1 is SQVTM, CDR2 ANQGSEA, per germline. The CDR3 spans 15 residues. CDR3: CSVDSRTSGAGELFF. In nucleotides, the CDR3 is TGCAGCGTTGATAGTCGCACTTCTGGGGCCGGGGAGCTGTTTTTT.

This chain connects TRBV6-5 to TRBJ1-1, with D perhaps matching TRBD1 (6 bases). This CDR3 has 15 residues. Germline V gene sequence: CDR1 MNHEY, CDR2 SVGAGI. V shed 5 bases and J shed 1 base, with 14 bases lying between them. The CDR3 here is CASSPMMGANTEAFF. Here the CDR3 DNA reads TGTGCCAGCAGTCCGATGATGGGGGCGAACACTGAAGCTTTCTTT.

CDR3 DNA: TGTGCCAGCTCTCCTAGGGCAGTTAATGAAAAACTGTTTTTT. It yields the protein CASSPRAVNEKLFF. The chain carries TRBV13 and TRBJ1-4; no clear D. The CDR3 loop spans 14 amino acids. Per germline, CDR1 PRHDT and CDR2 FYEKMQ (reference sequence). V was pared by 8 bases and J by 4 bases, with 14 bases between.